These 8 T cell receptor beta chains were all obtained from the same sample, sequenced in a study of neurological immune-mediated disorders. TCRdb itself ran the 5' RACE reads through MiXCR, one entry per CDR3 protein. This sample yields about 46,000 distinct CDR3 sequences, of which under 2% are seen a single time; around 2.2% belongs to the top ten. The sample taken for sequencing was PBMCs. Receptor source: a woman between 40 and 50 years old with multiple sclerosis.

This clonotype was seen many times. V gene TRBV20-1 combines with J gene TRBJ2-3, with 12 bases matching TRBD2. CDR3 size: 13 residues. The J segment lost 4 bases and the V segment lost 7 bases, leaving 3 bases of the junction unmatched. Germline V CDR1 and CDR2: DFQATT, SNEGSKA (reference sequence). The CDR3 DNA follows: TGCAGTGGTTCTAGCGGGGGGGCAGATACGCAGTATTTT. Amino acids: CSGSSGGADTQYF.

This clonotype was seen at least ten times. V usage is TRBV7-9 and J usage is TRBJ1-5, with 7 bases identical to TRBD1. Germline V gene sequence: CDR1 SEHNR, CDR2 FQNEAQ (reference sequence). J was trimmed by 4 bases and V by 3 bases; bases with no gene match: 3. The CDR3 is made up of 14 amino acids. CDR3 nucleotide sequence: TGTGCCAGCAGCTTCGGGACAGCTAATCAGCCCCAGCATTTT. It yields the protein CASSFGTANQPQHF.

This clonotype was seen ten or more times. This chain uses TRBV20-1 with TRBJ2-1; 9 nucleotides agree with TRBD2. Germline V CDR1 and CDR2: DFQATT, SNEGSKA (reference sequence). CDR3 length: 15 amino acids. V lost 0 bases and J lost 6; bases outside the gene matches: 6. CDR3 amino acids: CSAREAGGIRNEQFF. CDR3 in DNA: TGCAGTGCTAGAGAAGCGGGGGGAATTCGCAATGAGCAGTTCTTC.

This clonotype has at least ten counts. The V call is TRBV15, the J call TRBJ1-5; D unclear. CDR1 is LNHNV, CDR2 YYDKDF, per germline (reference sequence). The CDR3 contains 13 residues. V was shortened by 4 bases and J by 4 bases, with 8 bases between the two germline ends. CDR3 amino acids: CATSTLLNQPQHF. The CDR3 DNA reads as TGTGCCACCAGCACCCTCCTTAATCAGCCCCAGCATTTT.

Many counts were recorded for this clonotype. The CDR3 here is CSARGSLPGASDIQYF. The CDR3 DNA sequence: TGCAGTGCTAGAGGATCCCTACCAGGGGCCAGTGACATTCAGTACTTC. This chain uses TRBV20-1 with TRBJ2-4, with D possibly being TRBD1 (6 bases). The CDR3 has 16 residues. The V gene lost 1 base and the J gene lost 8 bases, with 21 bases spanning the gap. Germline values: CDR1 DFQATT, CDR2 SNEGSKA (reference sequence).

This clonotype was recorded many times. V usage is TRBV4-1 and J usage is TRBJ2-3; TRBD2 matches at 13 bases. The V gene end was trimmed by 0 bases and the J gene end by 1 base; junction bases not matched to a gene: 10. Germline V gives CDR1 MGHRA, CDR2 YSYEKL. There are 20 residues in the CDR3. CDR3 DNA: TGCGCCAGCAGCCAAGAGAGAGGACTAGCGGGGGCTGGGGGCACAGATACGCAGTATTTT. Protein product: CASSQERGLAGAGGTDTQYF.

This clonotype occurred many times. The chain uses TRBV5-1 and TRBJ1-2; D is undetermined. CDR3 size: 13 residues. V lost 0 bases and J 3 bases, leaving 6 bases between the germline ends. Germline CDR1 is SGHRS and CDR2 is YFSETQ. As DNA, the CDR3 is TGCGCCAGCAGCTTGGACCCGGACTATGGCTACACCTTC. Its protein is CASSLDPDYGYTF.

This clonotype has at least ten counts. V is TRBV5-1 and J is TRBJ1-1; 9 bases map to TRBD1. Trimming cost V 2 bases and J 5 bases; bases outside gene matches: 4. Germline CDR1 is SGHRS and CDR2 is YFSETQ. There are 14 residues in the CDR3. The CDR3 loop reads CASSFFDRGTEAFF. The CDR3 DNA is TGCGCCAGCAGCTTTTTCGACAGGGGGACTGAAGCTTTCTTT.